The 13 T cell receptor beta chains below were found in one sample sequenced in a study of blood T cell repertoires in COVID-19. The method was immunoSEQ multiplex PCR; TCRdb's version includes in-frame clones alone and lacks a portion of them. The table shows about 220,000 clones, with approximately 90% occurring only once. The specimen sequenced was PBMCs or T cells enriched from blood (not recorded which). All receptors come from a woman aged 18-29 years in a cohort exposed to, infected with or recovered from COVID-19 (not recorded which).

CDR3 nucleotides: TGTGCCAGCATCGGGACAGGGTCCGTTGGGGAGCTGTTTTTT. Protein: CASIGTGSVGELFF. The J gene is TRBJ2-2, the V gene TRBV28; 9 bases fit TRBD1. Germline V gene data show CDR1 as MDHEN and CDR2 as SYDVKM. The CDR3 is made up of 14 amino acids. The J segment lost 8 bases and the V segment lost 7 bases, leaving 8 bases of the junction unmatched.

The rearrangement joins TRBV6-1 to TRBJ1-5; a weak D match, TRBD1 (6 bases). Germline loops: CDR1 MNHNS, CDR2 SASEGT. The CDR3 spans 14 residues. V was trimmed by 2 bases and J by 6 bases, leaving 11 bases between them. CDR3 DNA sequence: TGTGCCAGCAGTGAACACAGGGTGGGTCAGCCCCAGCATTTT. It yields the protein CASSEHRVGQPQHF.

This clone was seen just once. Other DNA sequences in the same sample also yield this CDR3. The genes are TRBV7-3 and TRBJ1-1; 7 bases line up with TRBD1. Trimming took 4 bases from V and 1 from J; bases not matched to a gene: 0. CDR1 and CDR2 from the germline V gene are SGHTA and FQGTGA. The CDR3 loop spans 13 amino acids. The CDR3 here is CASSSGGNTEAFF. The CDR3 DNA sequence: TGTGCCAGCAGCTCAGGGGGGAACACTGAAGCTTTCTTT.

The count of this clone is one. J is TRBJ2-2 and V is TRBV12-3 or TRBV12-4, with unresolved D. The CDR3 runs 13 residues. V was pared by 5 bases and J by 8 bases, with 12 bases between. For the CDR3, the DNA is TGTGCCAGCAGTCGTGTGAGAAATGGGGAGCTGTTTTTT. This translates into CASSRVRNGELFF.

The chain couples TRBV6-1 to TRBJ1-2, with 7 bases aligning to TRBD1. V lost 1 base, J lost 2 bases, and 10 bases stayed unmatched. Germline loops: CDR1 MNHNS, CDR2 SASEGT. The CDR3 runs to 17 residues. CDR3 coding DNA: TGTGCCAGCAGTGAAGACAGGGGTATCAGGACGAACTATGGCTACACCTTC. It codes for CASSEDRGIRTNYGYTF.

This rearrangement joins TRBV6-1 to TRBJ2-5, with 9 bases lining up with TRBD1. The CDR3 loop spans 13 amino acids. With 3 bases clipped from V and 5 bases from J, the junction kept 1 base outside the gene matches. Germline CDR1 reads MNHNS; CDR2 reads SASEGT. As DNA, the CDR3 is TGTGCCAGCAGTGACGGACAGGGGGAGACCCAGTACTTC. Its translation is CASSDGQGETQYF.

The rearrangement uses TRBV2 and TRBJ1-5; D gene uncertain. Germline V gene lookup returns CDR1 SNHLY and CDR2 FYNNEI. The CDR3 is 13 amino acids. V lost 4 bases to trimming and J lost 7 bases, with 11 bases between them. CDR3: CASSAELRQPQHF. The DNA of the CDR3 is TGTGCCAGCAGTGCTGAACTCCGGCAGCCCCAGCATTTT.

The chain links TRBV5-4 to TRBJ2-3; TRBD2 matches at 12 bases. V shed 4 bases, J shed 1 base, and the junction held 7 bases outside the gene matches. The CDR3 has 17 residues. Per the germline V gene, CDR1 is SGHNT and CDR2 is YYREEE (reference sequence). The CDR3 sequence: CASSNPSGGAGTDTQYF. For the CDR3, the DNA is TGTGCCAGCAGCAACCCTAGCGGGGGGGCCGGCACAGATACGCAGTATTTT. Based on the CDR3 plus reference TRBV5-4 and TRBJ2-3, the full variable domain is ETGVTQSPTHLIKTRGQQVTLRCSSQSGHNTVSWYQQALGQGPQFIFQYYREEENGRGNFPPRFSGLQFPNYSSELNVNALELDDSALYLCASSNPSGGAGTDTQYFGPGTRLTVL.

This chain joins TRBV29-1 and TRBJ1-4; TRBD1 might be the D (6 bases). V gave up 5 bases and J gave up 13 bases, with 26 bases separating them. This CDR3 is 15 amino acids long. In germline, CDR1 is SQVTM, CDR2 ANQGSEA. The DNA for the CDR3 is TGCAGCGTTCTCGGCGGCGGAGACGAACAGGGCGGACTGTTTTTT. Residues: CSVLGGGDEQGGLFF.

The chain is built from TRBV5-6 and TRBJ1-5; D may be TRBD1 (5 bases). Germline V CDR1 and CDR2: SGHDT, YYEEEE. CDR3 length: 16 amino acids. The V end lost 4 bases, the J end lost 6 bases, and 20 bases lay between the germline ends. The CDR3 protein is CASSPAGGRVGQPQHF. CDR3 nucleotide sequence: TGTGCCAGCAGCCCGGCGGGGGGAAGGGTGGGTCAGCCCCAGCATTTT.

The genes are TRBV25-1 and TRBJ1-1; D is unresolved. The germline V and J ends were trimmed by 1 base and 0 bases, with 12 bases remaining between them. This CDR3 has 16 residues. The germline CDR1 and CDR2 sequences are MGHDK and SYGVNS. In DNA form, the CDR3 reads TGTGCCAGCAGTGAATGGGCGACACCCATGAACACTGAAGCTTTCTTT. The encoded protein is CASSEWATPMNTEAFF.

V and J are TRBV4-2 and TRBJ1-6; D may be TRBD1 (6 bases). CDR1 is LGHNA, CDR2 YNFKEQ, per germline. Trimming removed 0 bases at V and 0 bases at J, with 12 bases between. The CDR3 consists of 18 residues. The CDR3 sequence is CASSQDPPGDSYNSPLHF. The CDR3 coding sequence is TGTGCCAGCAGCCAAGATCCCCCAGGGGACTCCTATAATTCACCCCTCCACTTT.

This clone has more than one count but fewer than ten. The chain links TRBV9 to TRBJ2-7; 10 bases line up with TRBD1. This CDR3 contains 17 residues. The V and J ends lost 0 bases and 4 bases, in that order; junction bases with no gene match: 10. In germline, CDR1 is SGDLS, CDR2 YYNGEE. CDR3 nucleotides: TGTGCCAGCAGCGTAGGGGCCACCGGGACAGGGGAATACGAGCAGTACTTC. Translation: CASSVGATGTGEYEQYF.